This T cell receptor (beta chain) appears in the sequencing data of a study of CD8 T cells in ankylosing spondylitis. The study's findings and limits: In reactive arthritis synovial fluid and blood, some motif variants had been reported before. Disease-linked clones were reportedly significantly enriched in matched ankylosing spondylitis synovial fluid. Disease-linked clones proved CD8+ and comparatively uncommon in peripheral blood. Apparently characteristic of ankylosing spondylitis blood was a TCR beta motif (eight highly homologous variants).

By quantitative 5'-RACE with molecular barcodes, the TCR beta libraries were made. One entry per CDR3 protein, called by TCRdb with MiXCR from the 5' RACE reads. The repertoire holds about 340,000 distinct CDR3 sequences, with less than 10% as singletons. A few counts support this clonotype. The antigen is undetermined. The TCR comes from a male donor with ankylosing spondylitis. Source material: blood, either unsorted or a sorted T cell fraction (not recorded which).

The CDR3 reads CASSLGPLGRVSYNEQFF. For the CDR3, the DNA is TGTGCCAGCAGCTTAGGGCCCTTGGGACGAGTCTCCTACAATGAGCAGTTCTTC. V and J are TRBV7-2 and TRBJ2-1; TRBD1 or TRBD2 may be the D gene (5 bases each). From germline, CDR1 is SGHTA and CDR2 FQGNSA. The CDR3 covers 18 residues. V lost 1 base and J lost 0, with 16 bases in between. Using reference TRBV7-2 and TRBJ2-1 for the parts outside the CDR3, the full variable domain is GAGVSQSPSNKVTEKGKDVELRCDPISGHTALYWYRQSLGQGLEFLIYFQGNSAPDKSGLPSDRFSAERTGGSVSTLTIQRTQQEDSAVYLCASSLGPLGRVSYNEQFFGPGTRLTVL.